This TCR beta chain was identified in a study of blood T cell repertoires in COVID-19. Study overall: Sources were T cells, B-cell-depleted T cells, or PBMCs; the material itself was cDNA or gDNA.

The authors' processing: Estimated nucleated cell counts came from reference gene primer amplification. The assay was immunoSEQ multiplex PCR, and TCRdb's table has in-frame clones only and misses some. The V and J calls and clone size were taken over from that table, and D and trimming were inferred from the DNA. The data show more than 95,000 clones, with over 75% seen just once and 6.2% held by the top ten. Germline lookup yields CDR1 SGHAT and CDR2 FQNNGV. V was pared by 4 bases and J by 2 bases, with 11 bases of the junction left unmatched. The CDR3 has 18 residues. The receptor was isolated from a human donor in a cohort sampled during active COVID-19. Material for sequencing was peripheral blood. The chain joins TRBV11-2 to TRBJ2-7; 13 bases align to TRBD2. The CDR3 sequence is CASSSQPRGLAGAYEQYF. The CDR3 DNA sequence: TGTGCCAGCAGCTCGCAACCCAGAGGACTAGCGGGGGCCTACGAGCAGTACTTC.